This T cell receptor (beta chain) is from a study of early T cells in non-severe SARS-CoV-2 infection. The TCR library protocol attached unique molecular identifiers to the individual cDNA molecules. TCRdb re-called the 5' RACE reads through MiXCR, storing one row per CDR3 protein. The data show approximately 70,000 distinct CDR3 sequences, roughly 4.6% seen once. This clonotype was counted at least ten times. Germline lookup yields CDR1 SGHAT and CDR2 FQDESV (reference sequence). After removal of 4 bases from V and 0 bases from J, the junction contained 10 bases not matched to a gene. There are 19 residues in the CDR3.

The receptor comes from an adult who was a healthcare worker with PCR-confirmed SARS-CoV-2 infection or an uninfected control (not recorded which). The donor label of this sample is uncertain. The sequencing used whole blood, collected at baseline. This chain joins TRBV11-1 and TRBJ2-1, with 12 bases aligning to TRBD2. CDR3 residues: CASSSLTSGGRSSYNEQFF. The DNA for the CDR3 is TGTGCCAGCAGCTCCTTGACTAGCGGGGGCCGAAGCTCCTACAATGAGCAGTTCTTC.